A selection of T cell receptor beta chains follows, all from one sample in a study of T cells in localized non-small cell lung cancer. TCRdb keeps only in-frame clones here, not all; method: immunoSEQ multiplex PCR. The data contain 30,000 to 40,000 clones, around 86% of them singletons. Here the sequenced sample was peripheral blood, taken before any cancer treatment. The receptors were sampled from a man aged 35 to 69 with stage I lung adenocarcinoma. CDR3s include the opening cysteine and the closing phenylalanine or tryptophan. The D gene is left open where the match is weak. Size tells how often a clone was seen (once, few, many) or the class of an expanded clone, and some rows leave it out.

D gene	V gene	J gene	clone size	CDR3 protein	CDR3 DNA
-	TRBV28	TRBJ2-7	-	CASSSPQDRVLSYEQYF	TGTGCCAGCAGTTCACCCCAGGACAGAGTACTTTCCTACGAGCAGTACTTC
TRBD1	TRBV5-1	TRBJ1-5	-	CASRLRTGKDSNQPQHF	TGCGCCAGCAGACTGCGGACAGGGAAAGATAGCAATCAGCCCCAGCATTTT
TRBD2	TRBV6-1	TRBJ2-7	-	CASTSTSGSSYEQYF	TGTGCCAGCACCTCGACTAGCGGGAGCTCCTACGAGCAGTACTTC
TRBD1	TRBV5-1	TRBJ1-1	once	CASSSQTGGTEAFF	TGCGCCAGCAGCTCCCAGACAGGGGGCACTGAAGCTTTCTTT
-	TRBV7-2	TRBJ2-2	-	CASSSVASSNTGELFF	TGTGCCAGCAGCTCGGTGGCCAGTTCGAACACCGGGGAGCTGTTTTTT
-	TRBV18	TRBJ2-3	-	CASSPLVGLTDTQYF	TGTGCCAGCTCACCATTGGTGGGGCTCACAGATACGCAGTATTTT
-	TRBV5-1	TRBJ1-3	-	CASSPTQAHSGNTIYF	TGCGCCAGCAGCCCAACACAGGCGCACTCTGGAAACACCATATATTTT
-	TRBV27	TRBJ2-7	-	CASSLYDKAYEQYF	TGTGCCAGCAGTTTATATGACAAGGCCTACGAGCAGTACTTC
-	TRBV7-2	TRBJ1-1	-	CASSLEPGRMNTEAFF	TGTGCCAGCAGCTTAGAACCGGGCCGAATGAACACTGAAGCTTTCTTT
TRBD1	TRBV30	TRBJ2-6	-	CAWSLQGAVANVLTF	TGTGCCTGGAGTCTACAGGGGGCGGTGGCCAACGTCCTGACTTTC
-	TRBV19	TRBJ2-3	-	CASSPTYSTDTQYF	TGTGCCAGTAGTCCAACGTACAGCACAGATACGCAGTATTTT
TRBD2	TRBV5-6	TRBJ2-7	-	CASSYRTSGRSWEQYF	TGTGCCAGCAGCTATCGTACTAGCGGGAGGTCCTGGGAGCAGTACTTC
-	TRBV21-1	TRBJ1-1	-	CASSKDAGLNTEAFF	TGTGCCAGCAGCAAAGATGCGGGTTTGAACACTGAAGCTTTCTTT
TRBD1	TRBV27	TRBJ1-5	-	CASSFLGTGLGQPQHF	TGTGCCAGCAGTTTTCTCGGGACAGGGCTGGGACAGCCCCAGCATTTT
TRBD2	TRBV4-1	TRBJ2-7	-	CASSQPTSGRSYEQYF	TGCGCCAGCAGCCAACCGACTAGCGGGAGGTCCTACGAGCAGTACTTC
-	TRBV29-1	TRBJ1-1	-	CSAGTVNAEAFF	TGCAGCGCCGGGACGGTGAATGCTGAAGCTTTCTTT
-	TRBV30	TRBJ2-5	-	CAWSVGRHAQETQYF	TGTGCCTGGAGTGTTGGGCGGCATGCCCAAGAGACCCAGTACTTC
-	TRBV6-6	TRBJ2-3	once	CASSPMSGATDTQYF	TGTGCCAGCAGCCCCATGAGCGGAGCCACAGATACGCAGTATTTT
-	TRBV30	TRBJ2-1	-	CAWSLTYNEQFF	TGTGCCTGGAGTTTAACTTACAATGAGCAGTTCTTC
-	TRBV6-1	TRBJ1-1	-	CASSQQSWGTEAFF	TGTGCCAGCAGTCAGCAGAGCTGGGGGACTGAAGCTTTCTTT
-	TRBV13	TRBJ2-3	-	CASSARTSTDTQYF	TGTGCCAGCAGCGCCAGGACTAGCACAGATACGCAGTATTTT
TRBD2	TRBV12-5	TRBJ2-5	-	CASGLRSGGSGQQETQYF	TGTGCTAGTGGTTTGAGGAGTGGCGGGAGCGGCCAACAAGAGACCCAGTACTTC
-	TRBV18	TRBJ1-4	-	CASSPADRREKLFF	TGTGCCAGCTCACCCGCCGACAGGCGCGAAAAACTGTTTTTT
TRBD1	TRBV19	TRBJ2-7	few	CASSRGFDRGTYEQYF	TGTGCCAGTAGTAGGGGATTCGACAGGGGGACCTACGAGCAGTACTTC
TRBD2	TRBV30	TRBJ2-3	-	CAWSPGLAGVEDTQYF	TGTGCCTGGAGTCCTGGACTAGCGGGAGTAGAAGATACGCAGTATTTT
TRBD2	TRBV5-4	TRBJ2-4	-	CASSFGGGLAKNIQYF	TGTGCCAGCAGCTTTGGCGGGGGATTAGCCAAAAACATTCAGTACTTC